These T cell receptor beta chains were read from a single sample in a study of blood T cells in healthy people across ages. Each CDR3 protein gets one entry after TCRdb re-called the 5' RACE reads with MiXCR. The table includes around 790,000 distinct CDR3 sequences, 40% to 50% detected once. The sample consisted of blood. The source is a man between 60 and 70 years old in good health. Both conserved end residues are part of each CDR3. The D gene is left open where the match is weak. Size is omitted from some rows. Given values are once, few, many or a class for expanded clones.

-,TRBV12-3/TRBV12-4,TRBD1,TRBJ1-2,CASKRQGNFYGYTF,TGTGCCAGCAAACGACAGGGTAATTTCTATGGCTACACCTTC
few,TRBV25-1,-,TRBJ2-1,CASSEINNGEQFF,TGTGCCAGCAGTGAAATAAACAACGGTGAGCAGTTCTTC
few,TRBV20-1,TRBD1,TRBJ2-7,CSAPGYRGHEQYF,TGCAGTGCGCCAGGATACAGGGGCCACGAGCAGTACTTC
-,TRBV7-2,TRBD1,TRBJ1-2,CASSLTAQGSYGYTF,TGTGCCAGCAGCTTAACCGCACAGGGGTCCTATGGCTACACCTTC
-,TRBV6-5,TRBD2,TRBJ2-5,CASKASGEETQYF,TGTGCCAGCAAGGCTAGCGGAGAAGAGACCCAGTACTTC
-,TRBV6-2/TRBV6-3,TRBD1,TRBJ1-4,CASSYGTVNEKLFF,TGTGCCAGCAGTTACGGGACAGTTAATGAAAAACTGTTTTTT
-,TRBV9,-,TRBJ2-3,CASSVGMADTQYF,TGTGCCAGCAGCGTGGGTATGGCAGATACGCAGTATTTT
few,TRBV6-2/TRBV6-3,TRBD1,TRBJ1-1,CASRATGTGFGNTEAFF,TGTGCCAGCAGAGCAACCGGGACAGGGTTTGGGAACACTGAAGCTTTCTTT
-,TRBV29-1,TRBD1,TRBJ2-2,CSVPSFRTGNTGELFF,TGCAGCGTTCCATCCTTTCGGACAGGGAACACCGGGGAGCTGTTTTTT
few,TRBV12-3/TRBV12-4,TRBD1,TRBJ2-5,CASSPYGTGDQETQYF,TGTGCCAGCAGTCCCTACGGGACAGGGGACCAAGAGACCCAGTACTTC